What follows are 8 T cell receptor beta chains derived from one specimen sequenced in a study of CD8+CD57+ T cells in acquired aplastic anemia. Genomic DNA templated the TCR beta VDJ and CDR3 profiling. TCRdb ran MiXCR on the reads and lists one entry per CDR3 protein. The sample lists 250,000 to 300,000 distinct CDR3 sequences, roughly 50% occurring once. The material sequenced was sorted CD4+, CD8+, or CD8+CD57+ T cells (not recorded which) from PBMCs. All receptors come from a human donor with severe aplastic anemia or a healthy control (not recorded which).

Many counts were recorded for this clonotype. One end of the junction does not line up with germline, which may come from a read error. The chain employs TRBV20-1 and TRBJ1-1, with a weak D call TRBD1 (5 bases). The CDR3 sequence is 13 residues long. The germline V gene encodes CDR1 DFQATT and CDR2 SNEGSKA (reference sequence). CDR3 sequence reads: CSARDRANTEAFF. The CDR3 region has the DNA TGCAGTGCCAGAGACAGAGCGAACACTGAAGCTTTCTTT.

The chain joins TRBV20-1 to TRBJ2-7; 10 bases align to TRBD2. Germline-derived CDR1 and CDR2 are DFQATT and SNEGSKA (reference sequence). The length of the CDR3 is 15 residues. J was trimmed by 0 bases and V by 1 base; bases with no gene match: 3. CDR3 in amino acids: CSARGTSGDSYEQYF. The DNA for the CDR3 is TGCAGTGCTAGAGGTACTAGCGGGGACTCCTACGAGCAGTACTTC.

This clonotype came up a few times. The chain couples TRBV28 to TRBJ2-1, with D perhaps matching TRBD2 (5 bases). Germline-derived CDR1 and CDR2 are MDHEN and SYDVKM. This CDR3 region has 15 residues. Between the trimmed V and J ends, which lost 6 bases and 0 bases, there was a span of 12 bases. The CDR3 DNA follows: TGTGCCAGCAGCCGAACTAGGAGCTCCTACAATGAGCAGTTCTTC. This sequence encodes CASSRTRSSYNEQFF.

Many counts were recorded for this clonotype. CDR3 sequence: CASTNPLGGRETQYF. The DNA for the CDR3 is TGTGCCAGCACTAACCCGCTAGGGGGCCGGGAGACCCAGTACTTC. This chain joins TRBV6-6 and TRBJ2-5; the match to TRBD1 covers 7 bases. The J segment lost 5 bases and the V segment lost 7 bases, leaving 13 bases of the junction unmatched. In germline, CDR1 is MNHNY, CDR2 SVGAGI (reference sequence). The CDR3 consists of 15 residues.

The CDR3 is CSAETGLAGEQYF. DNA for the CDR3: TGCAGTGCGGAAACAGGGCTAGCTGGCGAGCAGTACTTC. The V call is TRBV20-1, the J call TRBJ2-7; perhaps TRBD1 as D (6 bases). Germline CDR1 DFQATT, CDR2 SNEGSKA (reference sequence). This CDR3 has 13 amino acids. V was clipped by 6 bases and J by 6 bases, with 18 bases between them.

Regarding this clonotype: A much larger clone lies one base from this, so it may be a read error. The rearrangement uses TRBV6-2 or TRBV6-3 and TRBJ2-7; weak D call: TRBD2 (6 bases). Germline V gene sequence: CDR1 MNHEY, CDR2 SVGEGT. There are 14 residues in the CDR3. V lost 8 bases, J lost 2 bases, and 16 bases lay in between. In nucleotides, the CDR3 is TGTGCCAGCGGTCCCCCCCCGGGGGCCTACGAGCAGTACTTC. It yields the protein CASGPPPGAYEQYF.

Many counts were recorded for this clonotype. This chain joins TRBV20-1 and TRBJ2-7; D is perhaps TRBD1 or TRBD2 (5 bases each). Trimming took off 0 bases at V and 0 bases at J, with 12 bases between the two ends. From germline, CDR1 is DFQATT and CDR2 SNEGSKA (reference sequence). The CDR3 contains 15 residues. CDR3 amino acids: CSARDLRGSSYEQYF. DNA for the CDR3: TGCAGTGCTAGAGATCTGAGGGGTAGCTCCTACGAGCAGTACTTC.

This clonotype has a count of ten or more. The chain has TRBV5-1 and TRBJ1-1; a possible D gene is TRBD1 (5 bases). CDR1 and CDR2 from the germline V gene are SGHRS and YFSETQ. V was trimmed by 0 bases and J by 1 base, leaving 10 bases between them. The CDR3 runs to 15 residues. The CDR3 sequence is CASSLGRQGNTEAFF. DNA of the CDR3: TGCGCCAGCAGCTTGGGGCGGCAGGGGAACACTGAAGCTTTCTTT.